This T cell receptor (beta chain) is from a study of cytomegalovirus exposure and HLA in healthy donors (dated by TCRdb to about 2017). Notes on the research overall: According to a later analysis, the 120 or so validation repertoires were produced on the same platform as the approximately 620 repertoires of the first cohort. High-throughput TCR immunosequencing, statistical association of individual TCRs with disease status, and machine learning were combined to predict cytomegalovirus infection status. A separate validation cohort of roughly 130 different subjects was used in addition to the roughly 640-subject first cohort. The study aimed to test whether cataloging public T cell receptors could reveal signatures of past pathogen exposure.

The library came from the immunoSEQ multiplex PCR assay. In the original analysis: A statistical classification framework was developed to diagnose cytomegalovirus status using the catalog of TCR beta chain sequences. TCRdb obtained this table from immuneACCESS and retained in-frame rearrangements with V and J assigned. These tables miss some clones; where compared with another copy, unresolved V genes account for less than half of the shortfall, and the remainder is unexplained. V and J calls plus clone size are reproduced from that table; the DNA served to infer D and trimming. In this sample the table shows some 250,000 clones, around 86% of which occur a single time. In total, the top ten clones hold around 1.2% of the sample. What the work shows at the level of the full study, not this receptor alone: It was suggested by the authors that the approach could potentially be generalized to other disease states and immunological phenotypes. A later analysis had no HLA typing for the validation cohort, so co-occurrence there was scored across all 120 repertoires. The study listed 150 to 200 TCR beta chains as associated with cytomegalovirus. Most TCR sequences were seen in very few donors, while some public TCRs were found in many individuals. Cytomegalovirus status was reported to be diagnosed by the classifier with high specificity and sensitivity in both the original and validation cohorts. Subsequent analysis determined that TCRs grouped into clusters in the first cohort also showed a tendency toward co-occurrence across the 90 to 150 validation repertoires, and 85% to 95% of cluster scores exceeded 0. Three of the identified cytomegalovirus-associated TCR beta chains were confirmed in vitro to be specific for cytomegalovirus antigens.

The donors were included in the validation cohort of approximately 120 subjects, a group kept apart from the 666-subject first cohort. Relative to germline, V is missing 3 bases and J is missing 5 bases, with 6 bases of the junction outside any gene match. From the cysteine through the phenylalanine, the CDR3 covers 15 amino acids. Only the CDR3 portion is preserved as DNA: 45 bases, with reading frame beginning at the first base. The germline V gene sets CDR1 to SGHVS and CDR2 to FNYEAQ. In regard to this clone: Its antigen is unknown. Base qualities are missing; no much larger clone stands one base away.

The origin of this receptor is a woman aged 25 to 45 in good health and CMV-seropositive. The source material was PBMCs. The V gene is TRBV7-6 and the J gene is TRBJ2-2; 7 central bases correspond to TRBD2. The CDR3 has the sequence CASSLSGEGTGELFF. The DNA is TGTGCCAGCAGCTTGTCCGGGGAGGGGACCGGGGAGCTGTTTTTT.